Below are 16 T cell receptor beta chains sequenced from a single sample in a study of Graves' ophthalmopathy and Graves' hyperthyroidism. The study amplified TCR beta CDR3 regions using RNA transcripts. Amplification began with first-round RT-PCR using HTBI primers, then second-round multiplex PCR was performed. One entry per CDR3 protein, called by TCRdb with MiXCR from the multiplex PCR reads. There are approximately 460,000 distinct CDR3 sequences in the sample; under 15% occur only once, and 9.5% to 10% lies in the top ten. The sequencing input was blood. These receptors all stem from a woman aged 25 to 39 with Graves' ophthalmopathy.

This clonotype came up many times. The rearrangement joins TRBV30 to TRBJ1-2, with TRBD1 matching over 9 bases. The length of the CDR3 is 13 residues. Germline V lookup: CDR1 GTSNPN, CDR2 SVGIG (reference sequence). J lost 8 bases, V lost 1 base, and 5 bases had no gene match. This chain's CDR3 is CAWSEGQGNGYTF. CDR3 coding DNA: TGTGCCTGGAGTGAGGGACAGGGAAACGGCTACACCTTC.

Regarding this clonotype: A much bigger clone sits one base away, suggesting this may be a read error. This CDR3 is missing its conserved last phenylalanine or tryptophan, likely due to a read error. The chain recombines TRBV6-1 with TRBJ2-2, with D possibly matching TRBD2 (5 bases). The CDR3 length is 15 residues. V was shortened by 7 bases and J by 4 bases, with 16 bases between the two germline ends. CDR1 is MNHNS and CDR2 is SASEGT in the germline V gene. CDR3 sequence reads: CASTGGHRGTGELFY. For the CDR3, the DNA is TGTGCCAGCACTGGAGGCCATCGAGGCACCGGGGAGCTGTTTTAT.

In its sample, this clonotype was seen many times. V usage is TRBV7-3 and J usage is TRBJ2-6; no clear D gene. The CDR3 runs 15 residues. V was trimmed by 5 bases and J by 0 bases, leaving 8 bases between them. Germline V lookup: CDR1 SGHTA, CDR2 FQGTGA. CDR3 DNA sequence: TGTGCCAGCAGCCGACGGAGCTCTGGGGCCAACGTCCTGACTTTC. This codes for CASSRRSSGANVLTF.

The V gene is TRBV30, the J gene TRBJ1-1; D is possibly TRBD1 (5 bases). Germline CDR1 is GTSNPN and CDR2 is SVGIG (reference sequence). Trimming pared 2 bases from V and 1 base from J, leaving 8 bases between. There are 13 residues in the CDR3. The CDR3 DNA reads TGTGCCTGGAGTCCCAGGGAGAACACTGAAGCTTTCTTT. This gives the protein CAWSPRENTEAFF.

The rearrangement joins TRBV20-1 to TRBJ2-5; TRBD2 aligns across 9 bases. Looked up from germline, CDR1 is DFQATT and CDR2 is SNEGSKA (reference sequence). This CDR3 region has 14 residues. V trimming: 3 bases; J trimming: 5 bases; junction bases outside the gene matches: 7. The CDR3 DNA reads TGCAGTGCTAGTCCCCCTAGCGGGGTGGAGACCCAGTACTTC. This sequence encodes CSASPPSGVETQYF.

This clonotype was recorded many times. The chain uses TRBV7-9 and TRBJ1-1; D gene uncertain. Trimming stripped 1 base from V and 2 bases from J, with 11 bases between. CDR1 is SEHNR, CDR2 FQNEAQ, per germline (reference sequence). There are 15 residues in the CDR3. The CDR3 here is CASSLEVAVNTEAFF. The CDR3 nucleotides are TGTGCCAGCAGCTTAGAGGTTGCAGTCAACACTGAAGCTTTCTTT.

At least ten counts were recorded for this clonotype. This chain links TRBV5-6 with TRBJ2-7, with 9 bases identical to TRBD1. Germline values: CDR1 SGHDT, CDR2 YYEEEE. V dropped 3 bases and J dropped 4; count of bases not matched to a gene: 5. The CDR3 totals 14 residues. CDR3 coding DNA: TGTGCCAGCAGCTCACAGGGGGCATTGTACGAGCAGTACTTC. Protein: CASSSQGALYEQYF.

The chain combines TRBV5-1 with TRBJ1-1; D unresolved. CDR1 and CDR2 (germline): SGHRS, YFSETQ. Trimming took off 3 bases at V and 0 bases at J, with 9 bases between the two ends. The CDR3 is 14 amino acids. The CDR3 loop reads CASSSSTVNTEAFF. Here the CDR3 DNA reads TGCGCCAGCAGCTCGTCGACGGTGAACACTGAAGCTTTCTTT. Together with reference TRBV5-1 and TRBJ1-1, the CDR3 gives the full variable domain: KAGVTQTPRYLIKTRGQQVTLSCSPISGHRSVSWYQQTPGQGLQFLFEYFSETQRNKGNFPGRFSGRQFSNSRSEMNVSTLELGDSALYLCASSSSTVNTEAFFGQGTRLTVV.

In this sample, this clonotype turned up many times. The chain couples TRBV20-1 to TRBJ2-7; D remains ambiguous. The germline V gene has CDR1 DFQATT and CDR2 SNEGSKA (reference sequence). Trimming removed 1 base at V and 2 bases at J, with 9 bases between. This CDR3 contains 13 residues. The CDR3 nucleotides are TGCAGTGCTAGAGGACCGAGGACCTACGAGCAGTACTTC. It codes for CSARGPRTYEQYF.

The chain recombines TRBV5-5 with TRBJ1-6, with no clear D. The CDR3 totals 14 residues. CDR1 and CDR2 (germline): SGHKS, YYEKEE (reference sequence). V lost 0 bases to trimming and J lost 6 bases, with 7 bases between them. CDR3 protein: CASSLGFGNSPLHF. The DNA of the CDR3 is TGTGCCAGCAGCTTGGGTTTTGGTAATTCACCCCTCCACTTT.

This clonotype was picked up many times. CDR3 DNA sequence: TGTGCCAGCACGGACAGACTCGGTCAGCCCCAGCATTTT. Its translation is CASTDRLGQPQHF. The genes are TRBV2 and TRBJ1-5; a possible D gene is TRBD1 (6 bases). The CDR3 loop spans 13 amino acids. Germline lookup yields CDR1 SNHLY and CDR2 FYNNEI. Trimming cost V 7 bases and J 6 bases, with 13 bases left between them.

This clonotype was observed once. This chain links TRBV5-1 with TRBJ2-2, with 9 nucleotides matching TRBD2. This CDR3 spans 16 amino acids. V was clipped by 1 base and J by 3 bases; unmatched bases: 4. Germline lookup yields CDR1 SGHRS and CDR2 YFSETQ. The CDR3 DNA sequence: TGCGCCAGCAGCTTGAAGCGGGGGGCGGACACCGGGGAGCTGTTTTTT. It yields the protein CASSLKRGADTGELFF. The complete variable domain, with remaining parts taken from reference TRBV5-1 and TRBJ2-2, reads KAGVTQTPRYLIKTRGQQVTLSCSPISGHRSVSWYQQTPGQGLQFLFEYFSETQRNKGNFPGRFSGRQFSNSRSEMNVSTLELGDSALYLCASSLKRGADTGELFFGEGSRLTVL.

The sample holds many counts of this clonotype. The chain carries TRBV19 and TRBJ1-2; a possible D gene is TRBD1 (5 bases). Trimming left V 5 bases short and J 1 base short, with 8 bases between. CDR3 size: 13 residues. Germline CDR1 reads LNHDA; CDR2 reads SQIVND (reference sequence). The CDR3 spells CASSRQYNYGYTF. CDR3 DNA: TGTGCCAGTAGTCGACAGTATAACTATGGCTACACCTTC.

This clonotype was counted a few times. The chain recombines TRBV19 with TRBJ1-1; D gene ambiguous. V lost 7 bases and J lost 4, with 16 bases in between. Germline lookup yields CDR1 LNHDA and CDR2 SQIVND (reference sequence). There are 14 residues in the CDR3. The CDR3 bases are TGTGCCAGTACCCCTGACGGGATGGGCACTGAAGCTTTCTTT. The encoded protein is CASTPDGMGTEAFF.

This clonotype was detected many times. The chain is built from TRBV20-1 and TRBJ1-1, with 7 nucleotides matching TRBD1. Germline CDR1 and CDR2: DFQATT and SNEGSKA (reference sequence). The CDR3 consists of 14 residues. V was clipped by 3 bases and J by 4 bases; unmatched bases: 8. CDR3 residues: CSASPTGEVTEAFF. The CDR3 DNA follows: TGCAGTGCTAGCCCCACAGGGGAGGTCACTGAAGCTTTCTTT.

This clonotype was picked up a small number of times. Since a much larger clone is just one base distant, this may be a read error. V and J are TRBV12-3 or TRBV12-4 and TRBJ1-3, with a possible D match to TRBD1 (5 bases). The CDR3 has 14 amino acids. In nucleotides, the CDR3 is TGTGTCAGCAGTTTAGAGGGGACCGGAAACACCATATATTTT. Amino acid sequence: CVSSLEGTGNTIYF.